Each of the 12 T cell receptor beta chains below was sequenced from the same sample in a study of tumor and adjacent non-tumor tissue in lung cancer (dated by TCRdb to 2017 to 2018). The library was made by multiplex PCR. TCRdb shows the sequencer as Illumina HiSeq 2500. TCRbeta libraries were constructed through three rounds of nested PCR with primers (Table S4) according to protocols modified from ARM-PCR. Using fastp trimming at Q25 and MiXCR clonotype assembly, TCRdb reanalyzed the public sequencing data and kept in-frame beta chains. For every CDR3 protein sequence, its rows merge into one entry that carries the most common genes and DNA. The sample data list about 110,000 distinct CDR3 sequences, and nearly 85% of these were observed just once. Together, the top ten hold about 23% of the sample. RNA was isolated from bulk, unsorted tissue, and RNA quality was assessed with a NanoDrop ND-1000 and an Agilent 2100.

Sequences were obtained from lung tumor tissue. The receptors were sampled from an older man with non-small cell lung cancer.

Notes on this clonotype: Its ends do not fully match the called genes, so a read error is possible. The V gene is TRBV28, the J gene TRBJ2-5; D is perhaps TRBD2 (5 bases). The CDR3 has 16 amino acids. Germline CDR1 and CDR2: MDHEN and SYDVKM. This CDR3 reads CASSTRALPPQETKHF. In DNA form, the CDR3 reads TGTGCCAGCAGTACGAGGGCGCTTCCCCCCCAAGAGACCAAGCACTTC.

Turning to this clonotype: The conserved phenylalanine or tryptophan is not found at the CDR3 terminus, so this likely reflects a read error. Because the CDR3's place on the DNA is in doubt, the DNA is left out and the CDR3 is given as listed by TCRdb. The rearrangement joins TRBV7-9 to TRBJ2-7; the table's D call, TRBD2, has no DNA check behind it. The CDR3 sequence runs 15 residues, both termini included. Germline V lookup: CDR1 SEHNR, CDR2 FQNEAQ (reference sequence). The CDR3 here is CASSLVGGAAGEQYL.

The chain employs TRBV5-4 and TRBJ1-6; 7 bases map to TRBD1. The junction had 7 bases not matched to a gene; V was cut back by 4 bases and J by 6 bases. Germline V CDR1 and CDR2: SGHNT, YYREEE (reference sequence). The CDR3 runs 15 residues. The CDR3 spells CASSMSGGSNSPLHF. CDR3 nucleotide sequence: TGTGCCAGCAGCATGTCAGGGGGTAGTAATTCACCCCTCCACTTT. Supplemented by reference TRBV5-4 and TRBJ1-6, the full variable domain reads ETGVTQSPTHLIKTRGQQVTLRCSSQSGHNTVSWYQQALGQGPQFIFQYYREEENGRGNFPPRFSGLQFPNYSSELNVNALELDDSALYLCASSMSGGSNSPLHFGNGTRLTVT.

This clonotype was seen just once. The junction shows a germline mismatch at one end, possibly a read error. The chain employs TRBV12-3 or TRBV12-4 and TRBJ1-1, with D possibly matching TRBD1 (6 bases). The CDR3 spans 13 residues. CDR3 bases: TGTGCCAGCAGTCCAAGGGGGGACACTGAAGCTGTCTTT. It specifies CASSPRGDTEAVF.

A note on this clonotype: The junction shows a germline mismatch at one end, possibly a read error. The chain combines TRBV20-1 with TRBJ2-7; D is possibly TRBD1 (7 bases). Germline lookup yields CDR1 DFQATT and CDR2 SNEGSKA (reference sequence). The length of the CDR3 is 15 residues. CDR3 protein: CRAREGGTDTYEQYF. CDR3 nucleotides: TGCCGTGCTAGAGAAGGGGGGACAGACACCTACGAACAGTACTTC.

The chain is built from TRBV10-3 and TRBJ2-1, with D perhaps TRBD1 or TRBD2 (5 bases each). Deletions cut 6 bases from V and 7 bases from J, with 22 bases between. The CDR3 loop spans 16 amino acids. Germline V gives CDR1 ENHRY, CDR2 SYGVKD. The CDR3 nucleotides read TGTGCCATCAGACCGACCCTGGGGGTAGAAAGAAATGAGCAGTTCTTC. Amino acids: CAIRPTLGVERNEQFF.

Details on this clonotype: A single base separates this from a much larger clone, so it may be a read error. The CDR3 does not close with the conserved phenylalanine or tryptophan, likely indicating a read error. The chain combines TRBV11-2 with TRBJ2-5; TRBD1 matches 7 bases. The CDR3 runs to 15 residues. The germline V gene has CDR1 SGHAT and CDR2 FQNNGV. Losses at the gene ends were 2 bases for V and 6 bases for J; bases not matched to a gene: 9. The CDR3 nucleotides are TGTGCCAGCAGCTTAAGCACCGGGACAGCGAAGACCCAGTACATC. Protein sequence: CASSLSTGTAKTQYI.

This clonotype was detected ten times or more. This chain joins TRBV28 and TRBJ1-4; 7 bases map to TRBD1. The ends lost 5 bases at V and 7 bases at J; junction bases unmatched: 7. The germline V gene has CDR1 MDHEN and CDR2 SYDVKM. The CDR3 runs 14 residues. CDR3 bases: TGTGCCAGCAGTCCAGGGGGGCGGACTGAAAAACTGTTTTTT. Protein: CASSPGGRTEKLFF.

Remarks on this clonotype: One end of the junction does not line up with germline, which may come from a read error. The V call is TRBV5-4, the J call TRBJ1-1; D call uncertain. CDR3 length equals 16 residues. Per germline, CDR1 SGHNT and CDR2 YYREEE (reference sequence). The CDR3 nucleotides read TGTGCCAGTAGCTTTAAGACCGGGATAGTGGGCACTGAAGCTTTCTTT. It translates to CASSFKTGIVGTEAFF. The variable domain in full, with the rest retrieved from reference TRBV5-4 and TRBJ1-1, is ETGVTQSPTHLIKTRGQQVTLRCSSQSGHNTVSWYQQALGQGPQFIFQYYREEENGRGNFPPRFSGLQFPNYSSELNVNALELDDSALYLCASSFKTGIVGTEAFFGQGTRLTVV.

This clonotype has a single count. A read error may account for a junction end that differs from germline. This chain connects TRBV6-5 to TRBJ2-2; no definite D call. CDR3 length: 15 amino acids. Germline V gene sequence: CDR1 MNHEY, CDR2 SVGAGI. The CDR3 sequence: CASSYLRRAAREQFF. The CDR3 bases are TGTGCCAGCAGTTACCTCCGAAGGGCCGCCCGAGAGCAGTTTTTT.

This clonotype is a singleton in its sample. One end of the junction fails to match germline, which may point to a read error. V usage is TRBV29-1 and J usage is TRBJ1-2; D is unresolved. The germline CDR1 and CDR2 sequences are SQVTM and ANQGSEA. The CDR3 is 16 residues long. As DNA, the CDR3 is TGCAGCGTTTTCCTCTATCAATCCTCGGGAGAAGGTGGCTACATCTTC. As protein: CSVFLYQSSGEGGYIF.

About this clonotype itself: Compared with germline, one end of the junction differs, possibly owing to a read error. The chain links TRBV6-1 to TRBJ2-5; 7 positions match TRBD2. CDR1 MNHNS and CDR2 SASEGT come from the germline V gene. This CDR3 has 17 amino acids. This CDR3 reads CAISERVTGGSGGTQYF. The CDR3 nucleotides read TGTGCCATCAGTGAAAGGGTCACAGGCGGGAGTGGAGGGACCCAGTACTTC.